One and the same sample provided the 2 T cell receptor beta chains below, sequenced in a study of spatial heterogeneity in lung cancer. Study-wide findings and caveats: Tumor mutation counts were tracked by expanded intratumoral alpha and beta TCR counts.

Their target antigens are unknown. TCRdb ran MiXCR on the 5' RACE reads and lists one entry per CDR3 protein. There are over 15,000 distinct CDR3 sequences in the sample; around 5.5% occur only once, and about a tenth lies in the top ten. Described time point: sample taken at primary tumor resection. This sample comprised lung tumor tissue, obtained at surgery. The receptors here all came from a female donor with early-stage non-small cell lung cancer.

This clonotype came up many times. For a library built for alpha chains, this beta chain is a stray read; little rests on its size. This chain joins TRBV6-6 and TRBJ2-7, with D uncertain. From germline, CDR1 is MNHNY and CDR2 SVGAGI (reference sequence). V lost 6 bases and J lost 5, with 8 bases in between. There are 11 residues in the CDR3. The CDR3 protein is CASRGKNEQYF. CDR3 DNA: TGTGCCAGCAGGGGTAAGAACGAGCAGTACTTC.

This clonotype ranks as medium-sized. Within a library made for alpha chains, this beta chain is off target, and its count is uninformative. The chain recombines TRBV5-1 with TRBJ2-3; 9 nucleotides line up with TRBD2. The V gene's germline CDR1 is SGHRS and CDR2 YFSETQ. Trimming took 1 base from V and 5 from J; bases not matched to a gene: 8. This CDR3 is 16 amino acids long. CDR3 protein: CASSLLGGRAGDTQYF. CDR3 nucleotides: TGCGCCAGCAGCTTGCTCGGCGGGAGGGCTGGAGATACGCAGTATTTT.